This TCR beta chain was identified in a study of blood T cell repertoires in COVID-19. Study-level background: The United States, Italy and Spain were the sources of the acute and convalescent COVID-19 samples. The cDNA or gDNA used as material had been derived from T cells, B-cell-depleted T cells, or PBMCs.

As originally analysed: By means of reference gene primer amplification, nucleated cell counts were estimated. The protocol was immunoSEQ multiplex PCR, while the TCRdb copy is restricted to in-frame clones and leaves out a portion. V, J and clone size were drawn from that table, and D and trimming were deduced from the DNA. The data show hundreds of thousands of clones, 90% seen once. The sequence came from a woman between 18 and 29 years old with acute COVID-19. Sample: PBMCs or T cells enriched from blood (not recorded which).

CDR3 coding DNA: TGTGCCAGCAGTGCGAACGGGGCAGATACGCAGTATTTT. Its translation is CASSANGADTQYF. The rearrangement links TRBV2 to TRBJ2-3; D possibly corresponds to TRBD2 (5 bases). Trimming took 4 bases from V and 4 from J, leaving 9 bases between them. The germline gives CDR1 SNHLY, CDR2 FYNNEI. The CDR3 runs 13 residues. The full variable domain, completed using reference TRBV2 and TRBJ2-3, is EPEVTQTPSHQVTQMGQEVILRCVPISNHLYFYWYRQILGQKVEFLVSFYNNEISEKSEIFDDQFSVERPDGSNFTLKIRSTKLEDSAMYFCASSANGADTQYFGPGTRLTVL.